The rows below give T cell receptor beta chains drawn from one sample of a study of cytomegalovirus exposure and HLA in healthy donors. Generated by immunoSEQ multiplex PCR, the TCRdb table keeps only in-frame clones and is missing some. The repertoire holds roughly 330,000 clones, with approximately 90% as singletons. The sequenced material came from PBMCs. The receptors were sampled from a woman in her twenties or thirties in good health and CMV-seropositive. Each CDR3 is given without its conserved first and last residue. Fields, in order: CDR3 length, V gene, CDR3 protein.

cdr3_length: 14
v_call: TRBV2
cdr3_aa: ASIRDRVQNTGELF

cdr3_length: 12
v_call: TRBV5-1
cdr3_aa: ASSLEPHAYEQY

cdr3_length: 12
v_call: TRBV9
cdr3_aa: ASSASGAYNEQF

cdr3_length: 12
v_call: TRBV18
cdr3_aa: ASSLRTGVAEQY

cdr3_length: 13
v_call: TRBV11-2
cdr3_aa: ASSPSGGVRGELF

cdr3_length: 13
v_call: TRBV28
cdr3_aa: ASSLLRAINYGYT

cdr3_length: 13
v_call: TRBV4-2
cdr3_aa: ASSQERGNGDEQY

cdr3_length: 12
v_call: TRBV30
cdr3_aa: AWAGQGTPYEQY

cdr3_length: 13
v_call: TRBV5-4
cdr3_aa: ASSLGQATNEKLF

cdr3_length: 10
v_call: TRBV4-1
cdr3_aa: ASSPKGDEQF

cdr3_length: 14
v_call: TRBV28
cdr3_aa: ASSFETGGSYNEQF

cdr3_length: 13
v_call: TRBV11-2
cdr3_aa: ASSPRALNQETQY

cdr3_length: 14
v_call: TRBV7-9
cdr3_aa: ASSSPTSVVTYEQY

cdr3_length: 12
v_call: TRBV2
cdr3_aa: ASRASGSYNEQF

cdr3_length: 13
v_call: TRBV30
cdr3_aa: AWSQNRQVTGELF

cdr3_length: 12
v_call: TRBV19
cdr3_aa: ASSIKKGNTEAF

cdr3_length: 13
v_call: TRBV18
cdr3_aa: ASSPIQLGRDEAF

cdr3_length: 11
v_call: TRBV4-3
cdr3_aa: ASSQVEGLEQF

cdr3_length: 13
v_call: TRBV6-1
cdr3_aa: ASTPDRVATGELF

cdr3_length: 15
v_call: TRBV15
cdr3_aa: ATSRDNQGNFNYGYT

cdr3_length: 12
v_call: TRBV11-1
cdr3_aa: ASSFGVGSYEQY

cdr3_length: 13
v_call: TRBV7-2
cdr3_aa: ASSAGPGWTDTQY

cdr3_length: 13
v_call: TRBV5-6
cdr3_aa: ASRVLGHSNTEAF

cdr3_length: 13
v_call: TRBV27
cdr3_aa: ASSDRGQANYGYT

cdr3_length: 12
v_call: TRBV28
cdr3_aa: ASSAPTGVYEQY

cdr3_length: 12
v_call: TRBV27
cdr3_aa: ASSFGTDNSPLH

cdr3_length: 11
v_call: TRBV27
cdr3_aa: ASSFSGSYEQY

cdr3_length: 13
v_call: TRBV6-1
cdr3_aa: ASSSPAGRNYGYT

cdr3_length: 11
v_call: TRBV9
cdr3_aa: ASSPWDVYGYT

cdr3_length: 16
v_call: TRBV9
cdr3_aa: ASSVSTRREGRYNEQF

cdr3_length: 13
v_call: TRBV18
cdr3_aa: ASSLSRTPDQPQH

cdr3_length: 12
v_call: TRBV28
cdr3_aa: ASSRRDSTYEQY

cdr3_length: 18
v_call: TRBV27
cdr3_aa: ASSFPQAGGLLVTNEKLF

cdr3_length: 13
v_call: TRBV15
cdr3_aa: ATRRQGANNQPQH

cdr3_length: 11
v_call: TRBV10-3
cdr3_aa: AISSNDLVRQF

cdr3_length: 12
v_call: TRBV7-6
cdr3_aa: ASSLSGAQETQY

cdr3_length: 11
v_call: TRBV2
cdr3_aa: ASSAPGGDEQF

cdr3_length: 10
v_call: TRBV5-4
cdr3_aa: ASSSSGTEAF

cdr3_length: 13
v_call: TRBV30
cdr3_aa: AWSKLAGSTDTQY

cdr3_length: 11
v_call: TRBV6-5
cdr3_aa: ASKAWVTDTQY